This TCR beta chain emerged from a study of cytomegalovirus exposure and HLA in healthy donors. Study overall: There were several hundred genotyped donors. Of these, about 80% fell in the genetic ancestry cluster associated with self-reported Caucasian donors.

Amplification used 60 Vbeta primers and 13 Jbeta primers. Clones were read by immunoSEQ multiplex PCR, and TCRdb kept only the in-frame ones, dropping some. The sample shows more than 150,000 clones, over 70% of them seen only once. This CDR3 region has 16 residues. Germline assignment: CDR1 SEHNR and CDR2 FQNEAQ (reference sequence). Study-level findings and limits: Cytomegalovirus-associated status was assigned to 150 or so TCR beta chains.

Remarks on this clone: Its antigen remains unidentified. At one boundary the junction diverges from the germline segment, which might be a read error.

The clonotype originates from a man younger than 30 in good health and CMV-seronegative. The J gene is TRBJ2-7, the V gene TRBV7-9; the D gene is possibly TRBD2 (6 bases). The sample taken for sequencing was PBMCs. CDR3 sequence: CSSSLIIGTAGGEQYF. CDR3 bases: TGTTCCAGCAGCTTAATAATCGGGACCGCCGGGGGAGAGCAGTACTTC.